Detailed here is one T cell receptor beta chain. Its antigen is unknown. The sample originates from a study of cytomegalovirus exposure and HLA in healthy donors. Vbeta (60) and Jbeta (13) primers were used in the PCR. The method was immunoSEQ multiplex PCR; TCRdb's version includes in-frame clones alone and lacks a portion of them. The sample contains roughly 160,000 clones, roughly 80% of which appear only once. Study-level points and caveats: A later analysis reportedly identified an Asian-associated ancestry cluster as carrying fewer N-insertions than the approximately 620-donor mean. Earlier analysis found most TCR beta V segments productive about 90% or about 30% of the time.

Trimming removed 0 bases from V and 3 bases from J, with 9 bases in between. Per germline, CDR1 PRHDT and CDR2 FYEKMQ (reference sequence). The CDR3 has 14 amino acids. The rearrangement joins TRBV13 to TRBJ2-7, with a weak D call TRBD2 (7 bases). The sequence was obtained from a male donor in good health and CMV-seropositive. Sequencing was performed on PBMCs. The CDR3 spells CASSLGRGHYEQYF. The DNA for the CDR3 is TGTGCCAGCAGCTTAGGGCGGGGGCACTACGAGCAGTACTTC.